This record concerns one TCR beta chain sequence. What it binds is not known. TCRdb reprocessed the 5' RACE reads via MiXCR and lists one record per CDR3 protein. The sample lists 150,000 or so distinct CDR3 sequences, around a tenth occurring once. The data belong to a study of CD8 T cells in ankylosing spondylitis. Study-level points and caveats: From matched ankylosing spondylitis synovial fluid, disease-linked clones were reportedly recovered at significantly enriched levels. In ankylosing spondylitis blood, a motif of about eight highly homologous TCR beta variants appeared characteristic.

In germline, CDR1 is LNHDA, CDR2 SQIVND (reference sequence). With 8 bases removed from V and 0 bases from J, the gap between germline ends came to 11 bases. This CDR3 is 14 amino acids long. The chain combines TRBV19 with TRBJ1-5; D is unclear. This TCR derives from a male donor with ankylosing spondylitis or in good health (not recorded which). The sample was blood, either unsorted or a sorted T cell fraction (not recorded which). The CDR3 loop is CASQEDYSNQPQHF. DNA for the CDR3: TGTGCCAGTCAGGAGGATTATAGCAATCAGCCCCAGCATTTT.